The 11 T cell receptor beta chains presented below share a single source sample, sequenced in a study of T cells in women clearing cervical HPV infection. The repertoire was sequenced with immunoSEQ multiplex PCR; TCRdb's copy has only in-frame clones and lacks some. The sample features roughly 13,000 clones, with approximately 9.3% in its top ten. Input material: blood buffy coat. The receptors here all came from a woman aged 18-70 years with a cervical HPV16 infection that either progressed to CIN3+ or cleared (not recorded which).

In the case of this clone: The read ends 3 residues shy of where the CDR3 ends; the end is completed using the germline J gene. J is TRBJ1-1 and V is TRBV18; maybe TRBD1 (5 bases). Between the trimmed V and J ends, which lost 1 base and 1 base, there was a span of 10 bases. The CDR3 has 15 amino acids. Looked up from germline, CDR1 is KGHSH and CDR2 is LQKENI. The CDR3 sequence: CASSPLQGKNTEAFF. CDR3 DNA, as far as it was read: TGTGCCAGCTCACCACTGCAGGGCAAGAACACTGAA. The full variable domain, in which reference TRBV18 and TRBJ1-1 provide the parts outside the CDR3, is NAGVMQNPRHLVRRRGQEARLRCSPMKGHSHVYWYRQLPEEGLKFMVYLQKENIIDESGMPKERFSAEFPKEGPSILRIQQVVRGDSAAYFCASSPLQGKNTEAFFGQGTRLTVV.

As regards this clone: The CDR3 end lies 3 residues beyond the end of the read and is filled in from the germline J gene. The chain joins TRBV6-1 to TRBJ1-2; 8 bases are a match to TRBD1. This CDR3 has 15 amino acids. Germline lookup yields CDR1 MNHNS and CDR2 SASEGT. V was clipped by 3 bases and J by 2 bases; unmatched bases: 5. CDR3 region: CASSEDRERNYGYTF. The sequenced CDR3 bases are TGTGCCAGCAGTGAGGACAGGGAGCGGAACTATGGC.

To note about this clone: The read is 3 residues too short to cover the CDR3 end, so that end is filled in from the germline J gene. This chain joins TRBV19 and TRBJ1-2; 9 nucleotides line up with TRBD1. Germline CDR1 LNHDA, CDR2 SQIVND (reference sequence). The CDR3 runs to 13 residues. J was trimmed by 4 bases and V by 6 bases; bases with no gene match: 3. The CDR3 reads CASRLDRGYGYTF. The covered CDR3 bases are TGTGCCAGTAGGCTGGACAGGGGCTATGGC. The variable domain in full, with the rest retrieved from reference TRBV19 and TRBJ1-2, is DGGITQSPKYLFRKEGQNVTLSCEQNLNHDAMYWYRQDPGQGLRLIYYSQIVNDFQKGDIAEGYSVSREKKESFPLTVTSAQKNPTAFYLCASRLDRGYGYTFGSGTRLTVV.

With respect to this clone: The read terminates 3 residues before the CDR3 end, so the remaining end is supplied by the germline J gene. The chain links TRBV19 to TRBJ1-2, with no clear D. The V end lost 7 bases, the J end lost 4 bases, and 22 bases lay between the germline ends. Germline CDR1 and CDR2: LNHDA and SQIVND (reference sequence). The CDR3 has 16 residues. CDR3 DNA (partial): TGTGCCAGTACCCCATCTCGGACTTCAACGGGCTATGGC. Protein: CASTPSRTSTGYG. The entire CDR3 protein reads CASTPSRTSTGYGYTF.

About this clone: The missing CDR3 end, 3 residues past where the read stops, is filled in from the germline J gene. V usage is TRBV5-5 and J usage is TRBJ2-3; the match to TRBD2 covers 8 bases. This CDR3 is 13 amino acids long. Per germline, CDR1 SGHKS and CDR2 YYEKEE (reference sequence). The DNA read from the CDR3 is TGTGCCAGCAGCTCACTAGCGGAGGAGACG. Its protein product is CASSSLAEET. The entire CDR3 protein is CASSSLAEETQYF.

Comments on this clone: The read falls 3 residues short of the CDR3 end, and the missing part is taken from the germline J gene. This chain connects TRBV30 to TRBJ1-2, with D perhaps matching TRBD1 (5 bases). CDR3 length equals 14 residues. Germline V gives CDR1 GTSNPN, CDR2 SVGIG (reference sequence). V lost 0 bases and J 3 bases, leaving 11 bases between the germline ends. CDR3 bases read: TGTGCCTGGAGTGTACCGGGGGGGGACTATGGC. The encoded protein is CAWSVPGGDYG. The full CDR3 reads CAWSVPGGDYGYTF.

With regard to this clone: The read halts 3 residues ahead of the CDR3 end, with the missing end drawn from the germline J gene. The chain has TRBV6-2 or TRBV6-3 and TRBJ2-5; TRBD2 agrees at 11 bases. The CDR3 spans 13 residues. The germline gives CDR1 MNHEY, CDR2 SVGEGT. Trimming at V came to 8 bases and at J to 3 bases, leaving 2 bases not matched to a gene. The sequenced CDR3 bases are TGTGCCAGCCGGGGACTAGCGGAAGAGACC. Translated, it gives CASRGLAEET. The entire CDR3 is CASRGLAEETQYF.

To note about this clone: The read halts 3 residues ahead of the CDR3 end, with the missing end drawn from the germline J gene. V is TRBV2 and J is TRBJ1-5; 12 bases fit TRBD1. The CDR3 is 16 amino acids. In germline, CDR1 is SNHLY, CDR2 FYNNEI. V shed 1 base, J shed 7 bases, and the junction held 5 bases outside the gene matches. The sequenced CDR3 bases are TGTGCCAGCAGTGAAGAAGGGACAGGGGGCCGGCAGCCC. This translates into CASSEEGTGGRQP. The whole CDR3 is CASSEEGTGGRQPQHF.

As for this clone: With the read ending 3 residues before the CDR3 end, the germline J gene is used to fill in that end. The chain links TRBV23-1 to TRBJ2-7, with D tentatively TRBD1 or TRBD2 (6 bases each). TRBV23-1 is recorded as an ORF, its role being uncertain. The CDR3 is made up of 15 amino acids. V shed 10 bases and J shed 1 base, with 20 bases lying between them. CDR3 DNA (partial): TGCGCCACCGGGAAAGGAAGGGGGAGGTCCTACGAG. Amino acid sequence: CATGKGRGRSYE. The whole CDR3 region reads CATGKGRGRSYEQYF.

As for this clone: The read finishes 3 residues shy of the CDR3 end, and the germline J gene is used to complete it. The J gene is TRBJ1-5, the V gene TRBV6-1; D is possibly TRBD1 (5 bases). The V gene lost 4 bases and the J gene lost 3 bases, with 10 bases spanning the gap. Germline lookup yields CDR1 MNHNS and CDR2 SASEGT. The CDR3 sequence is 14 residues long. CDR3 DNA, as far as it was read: TGTGCCAGCAGTGTTTCAGGGTCCAATCAGCCC. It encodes CASSVSGSNQP. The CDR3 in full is CASSVSGSNQPQHF.

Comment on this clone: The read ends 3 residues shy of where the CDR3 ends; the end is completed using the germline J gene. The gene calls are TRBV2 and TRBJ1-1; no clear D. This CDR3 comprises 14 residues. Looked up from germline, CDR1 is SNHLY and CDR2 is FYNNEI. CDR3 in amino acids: CASKGPFGEPEAFF. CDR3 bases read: TGTGCCAGCAAAGGACCATTCGGGGAACCAGAA. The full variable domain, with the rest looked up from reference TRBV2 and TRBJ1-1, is EPEVTQTPSHQVTQMGQEVILRCVPISNHLYFYWYRQILGQKVEFLVSFYNNEISEKSEIFDDQFSVERPDGSNFTLKIRSTKLEDSAMYFCASKGPFGEPEAFFGQGTRLTVV.